This T cell receptor (beta chain) appears in the sequencing data of a study of vaccination and CD4 T cells after COVID-19. Study-wide points: Convalescent patients' vaccine-specific clones were spike mono-reactive in 304 of 307 cases.

The study sequenced cultured CD4+ T cell DNA using the Oncomine TCR Beta short-read assay. Via MiXCR, TCRdb re-called the PCR reads, giving one row per CDR3 protein. Here the sample spans some 3,000 distinct CDR3 sequences, approximately 30% being singletons. V lost 0 bases and J lost 1, with 1 base in between. Germline V gives CDR1 SGHNT, CDR2 YYREEE (reference sequence). The CDR3 sequence is 12 residues long. Concerning this clonotype itself: Its antigen is as yet unknown.

The treatment denotes: approximately nine-day PBMC culture with coronavirus spike peptide pools or control peptides (ViraFEST assay). The unexposed donor gave CD4+ T cells before the COVID-19 pandemic (2011-2018). Both day 3 and day 7 involved replacing half of the medium with fresh IL-2 medium. Sequenced material: CD4+ T cells from blood, cultured in vitro. The rearrangement joins TRBV5-4 to TRBJ1-2; D gene ambiguous. The receptor comes from a human donor in good health. CDR3 DNA: TGTGCCAGCAGCTTGGATAACTATGGCTACACCTTC. Translated: CASSLDNYGYTF. Looking up the rest from reference TRBV5-4 and TRBJ1-2 gives the full variable domain: ETGVTQSPTHLIKTRGQQVTLRCSSQSGHNTVSWYQQALGQGPQFIFQYYREEENGRGNFPPRFSGLQFPNYSSELNVNALELDDSALYLCASSLDNYGYTFGSGTRLTVV.